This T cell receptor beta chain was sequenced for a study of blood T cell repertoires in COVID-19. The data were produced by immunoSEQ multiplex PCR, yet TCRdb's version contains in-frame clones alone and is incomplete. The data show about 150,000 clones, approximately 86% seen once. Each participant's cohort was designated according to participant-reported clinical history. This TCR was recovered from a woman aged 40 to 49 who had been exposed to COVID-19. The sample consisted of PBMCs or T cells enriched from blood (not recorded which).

CDR3: CASSPRGPVEGYTF. The DNA of the CDR3 is TGTGCCAGCTCACCACGGGGGCCAGTGGAAGGCTACACCTTC. The rearrangement links TRBV18 to TRBJ1-2; D may be TRBD1 (6 bases). The CDR3 length is 14 residues. The V gene's germline CDR1 is KGHSH and CDR2 LQKENI. V was cut by 1 base and J by 8 bases, with 14 bases left in between.